This TCR beta chain was captured by sequencing in a study of T cells after yellow fever vaccination. Findings and limits, study-wide: The appearance of a small share of clonotypes in both CD4 and CD8 compartments was observed. The secondary response peaked faster, at day 5 versus 15, but was weaker.

V shed 5 bases and J shed 8 bases, with 4 bases lying between them. Germline V CDR1 and CDR2: KGHSH, LQKENI. The CDR3 has 11 residues. This clonotype was observed a few times. As yet, its antigen is unknown. A 5'RACE template-switching step, the method used to make TCR cDNA, added a universal primer site and UMIs. One entry per CDR3 protein, called by TCRdb with MiXCR from the 5' RACE reads. The table includes approximately 550,000 distinct CDR3 sequences, about 13% detected once. The sample here was PBMCs, taken on the day of the yellow fever booster vaccination. The source of this sequence is a man younger than 40 who received the YFV17D yellow fever vaccine. The chain has TRBV18 and TRBJ1-6; D is ambiguous. CDR3 region: CASSADSPLHF. The CDR3 bases are TGTGCCAGCTCAGCGGATTCACCCCTCCACTTT. Full variable domain (rest looked up from reference TRBV18 and TRBJ1-6): NAGVMQNPRHLVRRRGQEARLRCSPMKGHSHVYWYRQLPEEGLKFMVYLQKENIIDESGMPKERFSAEFPKEGPSILRIQQVVRGDSAAYFCASSADSPLHFGNGTRLTVT.